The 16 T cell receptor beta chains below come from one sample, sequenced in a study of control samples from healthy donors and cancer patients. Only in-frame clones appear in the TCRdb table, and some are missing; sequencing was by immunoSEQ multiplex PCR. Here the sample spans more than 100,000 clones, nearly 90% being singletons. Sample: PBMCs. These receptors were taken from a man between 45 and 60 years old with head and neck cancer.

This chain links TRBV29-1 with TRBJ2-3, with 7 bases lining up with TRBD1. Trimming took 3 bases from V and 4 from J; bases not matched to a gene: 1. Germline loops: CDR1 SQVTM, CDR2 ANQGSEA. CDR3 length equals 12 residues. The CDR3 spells CSVDDRADTQYF. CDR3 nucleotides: TGCAGCGTTGACGACAGGGCAGATACGCAGTATTTT.

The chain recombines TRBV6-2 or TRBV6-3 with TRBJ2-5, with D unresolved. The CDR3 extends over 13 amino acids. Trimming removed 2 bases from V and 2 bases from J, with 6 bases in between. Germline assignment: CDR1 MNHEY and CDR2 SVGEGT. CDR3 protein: CASSYSRQETQYF. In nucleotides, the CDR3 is TGTGCCAGCAGTTACAGCAGACAAGAGACCCAGTACTTC.

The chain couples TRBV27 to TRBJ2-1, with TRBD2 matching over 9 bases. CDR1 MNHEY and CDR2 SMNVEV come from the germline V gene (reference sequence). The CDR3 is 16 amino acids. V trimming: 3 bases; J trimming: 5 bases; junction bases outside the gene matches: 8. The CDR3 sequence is CASSFHRTSAHNEQFF. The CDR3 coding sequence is TGTGCCAGCAGTTTTCACCGGACTAGCGCGCACAATGAGCAGTTCTTC.

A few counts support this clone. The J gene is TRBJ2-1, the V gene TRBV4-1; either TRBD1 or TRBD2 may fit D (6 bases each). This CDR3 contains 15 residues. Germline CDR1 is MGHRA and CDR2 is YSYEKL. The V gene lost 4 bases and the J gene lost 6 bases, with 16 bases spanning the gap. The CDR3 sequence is CASSPSGAGVNEQFF. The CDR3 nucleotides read TGCGCCAGCAGCCCCTCGGGGGCTGGAGTCAATGAGCAGTTCTTC.

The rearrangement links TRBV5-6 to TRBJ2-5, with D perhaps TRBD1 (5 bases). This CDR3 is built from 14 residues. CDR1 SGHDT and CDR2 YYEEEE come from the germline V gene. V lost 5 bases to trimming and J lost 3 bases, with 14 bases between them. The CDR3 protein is CASRPLGEEETQYF. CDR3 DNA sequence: TGTGCCAGCAGACCGTTAGGGGAAGAAGAGACCCAGTACTTC.

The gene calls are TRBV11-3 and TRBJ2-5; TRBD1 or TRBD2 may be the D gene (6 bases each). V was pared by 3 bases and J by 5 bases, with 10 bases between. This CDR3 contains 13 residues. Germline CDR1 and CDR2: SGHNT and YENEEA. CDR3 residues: CASSLGGGETQYF. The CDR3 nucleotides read TGTGCCAGCAGCTTGGGGGGCGGGGAGACCCAGTACTTC.

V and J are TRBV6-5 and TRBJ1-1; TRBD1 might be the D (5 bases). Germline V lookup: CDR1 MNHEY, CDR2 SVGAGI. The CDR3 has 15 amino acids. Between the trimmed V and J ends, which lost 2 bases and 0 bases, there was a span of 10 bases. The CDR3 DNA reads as TGTGCCAGCAGTTACGGGGGGGGGATGAACACTGAAGCTTTCTTT. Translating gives CASSYGGGMNTEAFF.

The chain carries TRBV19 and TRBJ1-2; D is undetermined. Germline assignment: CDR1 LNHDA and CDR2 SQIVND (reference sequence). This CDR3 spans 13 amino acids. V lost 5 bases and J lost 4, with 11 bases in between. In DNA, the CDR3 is TGTGCCAGTAGTGGGCCGGGTCGCTATGGCTACACCTTC. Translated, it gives CASSGPGRYGYTF.

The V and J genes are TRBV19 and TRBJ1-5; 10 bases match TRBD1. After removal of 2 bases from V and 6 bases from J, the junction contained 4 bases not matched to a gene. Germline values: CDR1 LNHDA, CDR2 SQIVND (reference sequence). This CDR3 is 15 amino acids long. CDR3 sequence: CASSIWTGGVQPQHF. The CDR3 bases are TGTGCCAGTAGTATATGGACAGGGGGGGTTCAGCCCCAGCATTTT.

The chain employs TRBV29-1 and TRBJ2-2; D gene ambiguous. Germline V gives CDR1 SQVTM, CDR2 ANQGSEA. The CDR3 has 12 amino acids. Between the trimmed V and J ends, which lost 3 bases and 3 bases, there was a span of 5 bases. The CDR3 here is CSVDRDTGELFF. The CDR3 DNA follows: TGCAGCGTTGATAGAGACACCGGGGAGCTGTTTTTT.

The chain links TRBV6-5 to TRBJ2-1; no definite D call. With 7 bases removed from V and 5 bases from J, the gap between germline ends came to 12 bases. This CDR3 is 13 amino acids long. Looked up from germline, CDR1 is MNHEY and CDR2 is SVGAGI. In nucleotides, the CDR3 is TGTGCCAGCACCCAATATTGGGACAATGAGCAGTTCTTC. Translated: CASTQYWDNEQFF.

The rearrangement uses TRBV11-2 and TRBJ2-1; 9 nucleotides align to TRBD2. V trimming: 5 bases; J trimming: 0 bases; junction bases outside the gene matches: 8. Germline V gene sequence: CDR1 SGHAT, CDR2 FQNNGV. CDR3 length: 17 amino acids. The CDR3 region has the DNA TGTGCCAGCAGCACGCCGTTTAGCGGGAGCTCCTACAATGAGCAGTTCTTC. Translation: CASSTPFSGSSYNEQFF. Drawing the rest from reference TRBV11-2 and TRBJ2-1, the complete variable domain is EAGVAQSPRYKIIEKRQSVAFWCNPISGHATLYWYQQILGQGPKLLIQFQNNGVVDDSQLPKDRFSAERLKGVDSTLKIQPAKLEDSAVYLCASSTPFSGSSYNEQFFGPGTRLTVL.

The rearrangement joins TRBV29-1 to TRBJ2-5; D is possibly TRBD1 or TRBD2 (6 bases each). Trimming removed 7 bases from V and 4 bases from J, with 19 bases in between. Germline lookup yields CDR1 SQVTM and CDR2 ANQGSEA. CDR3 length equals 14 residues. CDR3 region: CSAFLSEGGETQYF. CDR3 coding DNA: TGCAGCGCCTTTCTATCGGAGGGGGGAGAGACCCAGTACTTC.

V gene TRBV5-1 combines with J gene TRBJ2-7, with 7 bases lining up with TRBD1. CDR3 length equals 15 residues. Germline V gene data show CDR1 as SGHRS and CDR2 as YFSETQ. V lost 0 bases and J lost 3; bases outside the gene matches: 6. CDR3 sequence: CASSLAQGRYYEQYF. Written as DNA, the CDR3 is TGCGCCAGCAGCTTGGCACAGGGGCGTTACTACGAGCAGTACTTC.

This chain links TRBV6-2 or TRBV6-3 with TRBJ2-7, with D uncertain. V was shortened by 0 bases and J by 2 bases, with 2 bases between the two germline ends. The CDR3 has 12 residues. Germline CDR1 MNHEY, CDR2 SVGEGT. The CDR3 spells CASSYSTYEQYF. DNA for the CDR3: TGTGCCAGCAGTTACTCGACCTACGAGCAGTACTTC.

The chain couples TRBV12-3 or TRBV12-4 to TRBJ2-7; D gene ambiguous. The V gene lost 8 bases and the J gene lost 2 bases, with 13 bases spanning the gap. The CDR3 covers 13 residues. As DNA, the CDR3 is TGTGCCAGCTCTGTAGCTTCCCCCTACGAGCAGTACTTC. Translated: CASSVASPYEQYF.